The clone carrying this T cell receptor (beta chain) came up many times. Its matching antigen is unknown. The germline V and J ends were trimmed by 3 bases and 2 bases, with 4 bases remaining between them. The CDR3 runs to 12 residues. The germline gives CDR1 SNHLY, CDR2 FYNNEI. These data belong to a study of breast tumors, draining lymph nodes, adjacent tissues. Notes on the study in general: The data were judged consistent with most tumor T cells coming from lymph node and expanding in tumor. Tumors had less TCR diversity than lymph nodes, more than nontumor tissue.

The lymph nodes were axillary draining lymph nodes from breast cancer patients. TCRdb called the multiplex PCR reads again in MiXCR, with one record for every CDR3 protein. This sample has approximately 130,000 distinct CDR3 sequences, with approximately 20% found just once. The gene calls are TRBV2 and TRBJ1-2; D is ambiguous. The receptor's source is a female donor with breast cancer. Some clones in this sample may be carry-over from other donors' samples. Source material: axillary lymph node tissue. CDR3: CASSDRNYGYTF. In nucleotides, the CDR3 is TGTGCCAGCAGTGACAGGAACTATGGCTACACCTTC.